This note documents a single T cell receptor (beta chain) sequence. The data were produced by immunoSEQ multiplex PCR, yet TCRdb's version contains in-frame clones alone and is incomplete. The table shows 150,000 or so clones, with approximately 94% occurring only once. The germline gives CDR1 SNHLY, CDR2 FYNNEI. The CDR3 is 16 amino acids. V dropped 2 bases and J dropped 9 bases, with 17 bases sitting between them. This entry is derived from a study of control samples from healthy donors and cancer patients. The chain carries TRBV2 and TRBJ1-6; no reliable D call. The receptor comes from a man younger than 30 in good health. Sequenced: blood. The DNA of the CDR3 is TGTGCCAGCAGTGAACGTCTAGGACTTAGGGTTTCACCCCTCCACTTT. Its protein product is CASSERLGLRVSPLHF.